This T cell receptor beta chain was recorded in a study of blood T cell repertoires in COVID-19. Study background: Samples came from the United States, Italy and Spain, spanning acute and convalescent COVID-19. Nucleic acid was either cDNA or gDNA, and it came from T cells, B-cell-depleted T cells, or PBMCs.

Study processing details: Amplification with reference gene primers provided the estimates of nucleated cell counts. TCRdb keeps only in-frame clones here, not all; method: immunoSEQ multiplex PCR. V and J calls and clone size are copied from that table; D and trimming were computed from the DNA. The sample contains 300,000 to 350,000 clones, roughly 88% of which appear only once. J lost 2 bases, V lost 2 bases, and 6 bases had no gene match. Germline V gene sequence: CDR1 SNHLY, CDR2 FYNNEI. The CDR3 sequence is 15 residues long. A Seattle source enrolled patients during active infection and followed them longitudinally.

The chain has TRBV2 and TRBJ2-7; 7 bases agree with TRBD1. The sample was peripheral blood. The TCR originated in a woman in her twenties or thirties with COVID-19, enrolled during active disease. The CDR3 here is CASSETGTAPYEQYF. The CDR3 bases are TGTGCCAGCAGTGAAACCGGGACAGCCCCCTACGAGCAGTACTTC.